Listed below are T cell receptor beta chains from one sample, sequenced in a study of blood T cell repertoires in COVID-19. Using immunoSEQ multiplex PCR, the repertoire was profiled, and TCRdb retains in-frame clones only, with some absent. This table has 150,000 to 200,000 clones, around 88% appearing once. The sequenced sample consisted of peripheral blood. These receptors all come from a human donor in a cohort sampled during active COVID-19. The CDR3 runs from the conserved cysteine through the conserved F or W. Not every row has a clone size; where given, it reads once, few, many or a size class.

v_gene	abundance	j_gene	CDR3aa
TRBV11-2	NA	TRBJ1-4	CASSLINEKLFF
TRBV3-1/TRBV3-2	NA	TRBJ2-5	CASSPGQGNQETQYF
TRBV7-9	NA	TRBJ2-7	CASSLAGAWEQYF
TRBV27	few	TRBJ1-3	CASSFSSSGNTIYF
TRBV19	NA	TRBJ1-1	CASTTQGGEFAEAFF
TRBV6-6	NA	TRBJ2-5	CASSRTSGGQETQYF
TRBV28	NA	TRBJ1-2	CASSLITGGNYGYTF
TRBV28	NA	TRBJ1-3	CASSLRLPGNTIYF
TRBV11-3	NA	TRBJ2-5	CASSLGSLAGGMEKETQYF
TRBV4-3	few	TRBJ1-1	CASSQDRALNTEAFF
TRBV5-6	NA	TRBJ1-2	CASSSSLYGYTF
TRBV20-1	NA	TRBJ2-7	CSARVTYEQYF
TRBV14	NA	TRBJ2-5	CASSRGLAETQYF
TRBV12-3/TRBV12-4	NA	TRBJ1-2	CASRRTENYGYTF
TRBV4-1	NA	TRBJ2-3	CASSQDHLAADTQYF
TRBV9	NA	TRBJ2-7	CASSRRINTSGRDRSYEQYF
TRBV19	few	TRBJ1-2	CASQQGIYPNYGYTF
TRBV12-5	NA	TRBJ1-5	CAIRPRQLLSNQPQHF
TRBV18	NA	TRBJ2-7	CASSPAGFDEQYF